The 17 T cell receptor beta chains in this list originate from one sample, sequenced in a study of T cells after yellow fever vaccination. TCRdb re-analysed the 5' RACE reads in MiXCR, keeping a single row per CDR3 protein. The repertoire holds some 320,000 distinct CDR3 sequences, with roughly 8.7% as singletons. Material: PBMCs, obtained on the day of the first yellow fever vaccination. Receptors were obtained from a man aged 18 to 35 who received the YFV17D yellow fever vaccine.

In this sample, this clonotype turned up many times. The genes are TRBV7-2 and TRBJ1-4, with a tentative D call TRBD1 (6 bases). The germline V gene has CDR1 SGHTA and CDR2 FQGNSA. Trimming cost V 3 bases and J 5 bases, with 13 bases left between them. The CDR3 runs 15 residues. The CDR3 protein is CASSFDMGGNEKLFF. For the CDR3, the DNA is TGTGCCAGCAGCTTCGATATGGGGGGCAATGAAAAACTGTTTTTT.

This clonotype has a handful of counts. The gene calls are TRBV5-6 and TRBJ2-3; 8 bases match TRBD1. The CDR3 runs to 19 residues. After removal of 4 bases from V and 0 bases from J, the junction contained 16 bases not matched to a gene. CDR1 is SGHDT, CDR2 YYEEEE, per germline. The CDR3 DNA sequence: TGTGCCAGCAGCACGATACCGGTCCTGACAGGGGAAAGCACAGATACGCAGTATTTT. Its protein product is CASSTIPVLTGESTDTQYF.

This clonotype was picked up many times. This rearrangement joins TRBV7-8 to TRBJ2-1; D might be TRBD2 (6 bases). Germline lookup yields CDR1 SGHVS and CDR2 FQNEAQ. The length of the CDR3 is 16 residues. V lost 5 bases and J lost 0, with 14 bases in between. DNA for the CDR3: TGTGCCAGCAGCCCCCCCGGGGGTGTCTCCTACAATGAGCAGTTCTTC. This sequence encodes CASSPPGGVSYNEQFF.

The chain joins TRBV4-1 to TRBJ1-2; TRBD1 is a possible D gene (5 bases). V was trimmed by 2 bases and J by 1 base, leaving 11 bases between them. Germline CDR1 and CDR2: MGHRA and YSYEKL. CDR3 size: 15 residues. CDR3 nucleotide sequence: TGCGCCAGCAGCCAACGGGACGGGGGTAACTATGGCTACACCTTC. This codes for CASSQRDGGNYGYTF.

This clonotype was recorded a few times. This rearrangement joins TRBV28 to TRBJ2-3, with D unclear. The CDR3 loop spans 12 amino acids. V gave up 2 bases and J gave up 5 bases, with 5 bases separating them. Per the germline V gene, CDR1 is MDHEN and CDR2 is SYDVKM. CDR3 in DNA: TGTGCCAGCAGTTTAATGGAAGATACGCAGTATTTT. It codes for CASSLMEDTQYF.

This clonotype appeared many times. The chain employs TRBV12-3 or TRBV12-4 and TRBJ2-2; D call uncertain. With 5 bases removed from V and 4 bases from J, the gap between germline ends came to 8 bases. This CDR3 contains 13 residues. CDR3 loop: CASSPLGTGELFF. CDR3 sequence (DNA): TGTGCCAGCAGTCCTTTAGGCACCGGGGAGCTGTTTTTT.

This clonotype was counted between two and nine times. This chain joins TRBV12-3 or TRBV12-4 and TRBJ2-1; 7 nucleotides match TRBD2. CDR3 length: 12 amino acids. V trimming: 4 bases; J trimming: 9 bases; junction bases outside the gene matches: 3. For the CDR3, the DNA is TGTGCCAGCAGTTCTCAGCGGGGTGAGCAGTTCTTC. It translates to CASSSQRGEQFF.

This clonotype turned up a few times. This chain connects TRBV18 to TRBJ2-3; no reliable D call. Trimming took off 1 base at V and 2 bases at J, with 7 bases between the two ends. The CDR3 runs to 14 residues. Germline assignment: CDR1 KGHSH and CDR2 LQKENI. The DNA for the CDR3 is TGTGCCAGCTCACCACTAGACCTCACAGATACGCAGTATTTT. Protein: CASSPLDLTDTQYF. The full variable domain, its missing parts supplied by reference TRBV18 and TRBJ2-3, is NAGVMQNPRHLVRRRGQEARLRCSPMKGHSHVYWYRQLPEEGLKFMVYLQKENIIDESGMPKERFSAEFPKEGPSILRIQQVVRGDSAAYFCASSPLDLTDTQYFGPGTRLTVL.

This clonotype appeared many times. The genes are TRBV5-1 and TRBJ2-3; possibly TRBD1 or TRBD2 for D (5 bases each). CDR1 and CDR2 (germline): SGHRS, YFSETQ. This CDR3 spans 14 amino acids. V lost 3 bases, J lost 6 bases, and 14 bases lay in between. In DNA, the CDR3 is TGCGCCAGCAGCTCGAAGTGGGGGTCTGATACGCAGTATTTT. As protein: CASSSKWGSDTQYF.

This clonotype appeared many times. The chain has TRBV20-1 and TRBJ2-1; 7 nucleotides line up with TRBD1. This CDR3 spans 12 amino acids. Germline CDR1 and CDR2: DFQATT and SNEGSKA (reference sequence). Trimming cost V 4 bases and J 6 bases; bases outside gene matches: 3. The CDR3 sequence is CSANDRVNEQFF. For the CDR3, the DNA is TGCAGTGCTAACGACAGGGTCAATGAGCAGTTCTTC.

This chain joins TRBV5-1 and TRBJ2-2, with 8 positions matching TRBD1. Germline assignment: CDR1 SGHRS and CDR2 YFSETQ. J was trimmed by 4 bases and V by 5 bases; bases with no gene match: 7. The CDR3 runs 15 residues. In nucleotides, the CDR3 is TGCGCCAGCAGTTCGACCGGGACAGGCACCGGGGAGCTGTTTTTT. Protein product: CASSSTGTGTGELFF. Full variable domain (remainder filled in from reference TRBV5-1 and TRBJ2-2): KAGVTQTPRYLIKTRGQQVTLSCSPISGHRSVSWYQQTPGQGLQFLFEYFSETQRNKGNFPGRFSGRQFSNSRSEMNVSTLELGDSALYLCASSSTGTGTGELFFGEGSRLTVL.

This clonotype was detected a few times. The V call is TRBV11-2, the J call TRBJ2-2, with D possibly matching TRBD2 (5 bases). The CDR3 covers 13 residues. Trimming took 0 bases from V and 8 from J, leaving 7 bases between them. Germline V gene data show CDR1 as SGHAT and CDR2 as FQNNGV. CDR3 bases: TGTGCCAGCAGCTTAGAACCGGGAGGGGAGCTGTTTTTT. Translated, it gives CASSLEPGGELFF.

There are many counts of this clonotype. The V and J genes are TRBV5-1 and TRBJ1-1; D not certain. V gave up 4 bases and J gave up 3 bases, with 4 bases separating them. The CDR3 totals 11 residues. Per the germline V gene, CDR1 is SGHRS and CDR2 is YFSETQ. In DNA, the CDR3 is TGCGCCAGCAGCCGGGACACTGAAGCTTTCTTT. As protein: CASSRDTEAFF.

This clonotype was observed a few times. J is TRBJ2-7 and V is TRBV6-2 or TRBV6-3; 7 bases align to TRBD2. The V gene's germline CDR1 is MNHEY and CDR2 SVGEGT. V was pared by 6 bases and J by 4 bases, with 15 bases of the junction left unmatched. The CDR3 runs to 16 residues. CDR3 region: CASRELGLEGLYEQYV. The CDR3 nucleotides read TGTGCCAGCAGAGAATTAGGACTAGAAGGGCTATACGAGCAGTACGTC.

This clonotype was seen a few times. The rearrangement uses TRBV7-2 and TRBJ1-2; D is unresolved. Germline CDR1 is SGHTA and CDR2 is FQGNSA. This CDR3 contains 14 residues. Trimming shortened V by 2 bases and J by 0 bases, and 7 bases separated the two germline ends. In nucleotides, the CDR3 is TGTGCCAGCAGCTTACGCATAACTAACTATGGCTACACCTTC. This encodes CASSLRITNYGYTF.

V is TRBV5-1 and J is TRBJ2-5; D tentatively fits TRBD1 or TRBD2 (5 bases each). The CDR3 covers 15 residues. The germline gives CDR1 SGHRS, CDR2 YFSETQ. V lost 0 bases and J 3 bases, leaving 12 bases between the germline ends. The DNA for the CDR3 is TGCGCCAGCAGCTTGGTGACGGGGCTAAAAGAGACCCAGTACTTC. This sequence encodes CASSLVTGLKETQYF.

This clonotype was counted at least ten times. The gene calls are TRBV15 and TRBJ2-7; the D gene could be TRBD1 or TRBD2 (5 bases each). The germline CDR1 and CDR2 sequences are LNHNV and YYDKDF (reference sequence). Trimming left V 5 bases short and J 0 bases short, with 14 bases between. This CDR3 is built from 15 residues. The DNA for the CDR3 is TGTGCCACCAGCCCCGGGTTCGGGGCCTCCTACGAGCAGTACTTC. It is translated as CATSPGFGASYEQYF. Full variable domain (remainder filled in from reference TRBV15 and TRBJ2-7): DAMVIQNPRYQVTQFGKPVTLSCSQTLNHNVMYWYQQKSSQAPKLLFHYYDKDFNNEADTPDNFQSRRPNTSFCFLDIRSPGLGDTAMYLCATSPGFGASYEQYFGPGTRLTVT.